This TCR beta chain was found in a study of T cell responses to AZD1222 COVID-19 vaccine. Study in general: Analysis merged second doses at about 4 or about 12 weeks.

Worth noting for this clone: Its target is not known.

Assay used: immunoSEQ multiplex PCR; TCRdb lists only in-frame clones, some missing. The data hold 200,000 or so clones, with around 89% observed a single time. The J segment lost 4 bases and the V segment lost 8 bases, leaving 6 bases of the junction unmatched. Germline CDR1 and CDR2: ENHRY and SYGVKD. The CDR3 is 15 amino acids. Study outcomes and limitations: Repertoires were obtained only post-peak T cell response. Spike-wide coverage was observed for vaccine-associated CD4 TCRs, with dominant responses at 160-218 and 743-854.

The sequence was collected from an adult in good health. The input for sequencing was peripheral blood, taken on day 0 of AZD1222 vaccination. The V call is TRBV10-3, the J call TRBJ2-3; 13 bases are shared with TRBD2. DNA of the CDR3: TGTGCCATCCGGGGACTAGCGGGGTTCTCAGATACGCAGTATTTT. Its translation is CAIRGLAGFSDTQYF.